A selection of T cell receptor beta chains follows, all from one sample in a study of T cells in Graves' hyperthyroidism and ophthalmopathy. TCRdb fed the multiplex PCR reads into MiXCR, producing one record per CDR3 protein. The sample has a few hundred thousand distinct CDR3 sequences, around 45% seen once. Material: peripheral blood or thyroid tissue (not recorded which). Receptors originate from a woman between 18 and 30 years old with Graves' hyperthyroidism. The CDR3 runs from the conserved cysteine through the conserved F or W. A D gene is named only where the DNA matches it firmly. Only part of the rows carry a size: once, few, many, or a class if the clone is expanded.

J gene: TRBJ2-7; D gene: NA; V gene: TRBV29-1; clone size: NA; CDR3 DNA: TGCAGCAGCCAAGAGGCAGGGCCCTACGAGCAGTACTTC; CDR3 protein: CSSQEAGPYEQYF
J gene: TRBJ1-1; D gene: NA; V gene: TRBV20-1; clone size: NA; CDR3 DNA: TGCAGTGCTAGAGATCTCGCAGACACCGGGGGAGGTACTGAAGCTTTCTTT; CDR3 protein: CSARDLADTGGGTEAFF
J gene: TRBJ2-7; D gene: TRBD2; V gene: TRBV6-5; clone size: many; CDR3 DNA: TGTGCCAGCAGTTACGGACTAGGGAACGAGCAGTACTTC; CDR3 protein: CASSYGLGNEQYF
J gene: TRBJ1-2; D gene: NA; V gene: TRBV7-9; clone size: many; CDR3 DNA: TGTGCCAGCAGCCCACAGGGATTGGGCTATGGCTACACCTTC; CDR3 protein: CASSPQGLGYGYTF
J gene: TRBJ2-5; D gene: TRBD2; V gene: TRBV2; clone size: few; CDR3 DNA: TGTGCCAGCAGTGAACGGGGAGGGGAGACCCAGTACTTC; CDR3 protein: CASSERGGETQYF
J gene: TRBJ2-2; D gene: NA; V gene: TRBV2; clone size: many; CDR3 DNA: TGTGCCAGCTGGGACCTCACCGGGGAGCTGTTTTTT; CDR3 protein: CASWDLTGELFF
J gene: TRBJ1-2; D gene: TRBD1; V gene: TRBV7-2; clone size: NA; CDR3 DNA: TGTGCCAGCAGCATGCAGGGACAGGGGTTTGGCTACACCTTC; CDR3 protein: CASSMQGQGFGYTF
J gene: TRBJ1-1; D gene: TRBD1; V gene: TRBV6-5; clone size: many; CDR3 DNA: TGTGCCAGCAGTTTTTCCTCCGGGACAGGGCGGACTGAAGCTTTCTTT; CDR3 protein: CASSFSSGTGRTEAFF
J gene: TRBJ1-6; D gene: TRBD1; V gene: TRBV4-1; clone size: NA; CDR3 DNA: TGCGCCAGCAGTCCCGGGACAGGGAGCCCCAGGGCCCTCCACTTT; CDR3 protein: CASSPGTGSPRALHF
J gene: TRBJ2-7; D gene: NA; V gene: TRBV24-1; clone size: NA; CDR3 DNA: TGTGCCACCAGTGACGGGGGGCACGAGCAGTACTTC; CDR3 protein: CATSDGGHEQYF
J gene: TRBJ1-1; D gene: TRBD1; V gene: TRBV4-2; clone size: few; CDR3 DNA: TGTGCCAGCAGCCAAGGACAGGGAGTTGGTACTGAAGCTTTCTTT; CDR3 protein: CASSQGQGVGTEAFF
J gene: TRBJ2-7; D gene: NA; V gene: TRBV7-6; clone size: NA; CDR3 DNA: TGTGCCAGCAGCTCGCTGGGGGTGGACTCCTTCTACGAGCAGTACTTC; CDR3 protein: CASSSLGVDSFYEQYF
J gene: TRBJ1-2; D gene: NA; V gene: TRBV11-2; clone size: many; CDR3 DNA: TGTGCCAGCAGCTTAGGACAGGTTTCTAACTATGGCTACACCTTC; CDR3 protein: CASSLGQVSNYGYTF
J gene: TRBJ1-2; D gene: NA; V gene: TRBV5-8; clone size: many; CDR3 DNA: TGTGCCAGCAGCTTGCCAGGGGACTATGGCTACACCTTC; CDR3 protein: CASSLPGDYGYTF
J gene: TRBJ2-7; D gene: TRBD2; V gene: TRBV7-2; clone size: many; CDR3 DNA: TGTGCCAGCAGCTTAGTTGCGGGAGCTGAGGATGTCCACGAGCAGTACTTC; CDR3 protein: CASSLVAGAEDVHEQYF
J gene: TRBJ1-2; D gene: NA; V gene: TRBV5-1; clone size: many; CDR3 DNA: TGCGCCAGCAGCTTGGCTTCCGGGTCGGGCGGCTACACCTTC; CDR3 protein: CASSLASGSGGYTF
J gene: TRBJ2-5; D gene: TRBD1; V gene: TRBV2; clone size: once; CDR3 DNA: TGTGCCTCCAGCAGCTTGGCTACAGGGGAAGTGGAGACCCAGTACTTC; CDR3 protein: CASSSLATGEVETQYF
J gene: TRBJ2-5; D gene: TRBD1; V gene: TRBV6-5; clone size: many; CDR3 DNA: TGTGCCAGCAATACCAGACAGGGGGCCGGATTTCGGACCCAGTACTTC; CDR3 protein: CASNTRQGAGFRTQYF
J gene: TRBJ1-1; D gene: NA; V gene: TRBV12-5; clone size: many; CDR3 DNA: TGTGCTAGTGGTGGAGGGGCTAACACTGAAGCTTTCTTT; CDR3 protein: CASGGGANTEAFF
J gene: TRBJ1-3; D gene: TRBD1; V gene: TRBV2; clone size: many; CDR3 DNA: TGTGCCAGCAGCGGCAGGGGGGGAAACACCATATATTTT; CDR3 protein: CASSGRGGNTIYF
J gene: TRBJ2-5; D gene: NA; V gene: TRBV7-3; clone size: NA; CDR3 DNA: TGTGCCAGCAGCTTTACTAGGTCCTACAATGAGCAGTACTTC; CDR3 protein: CASSFTRSYNEQYF
J gene: TRBJ2-2; D gene: NA; V gene: TRBV27; clone size: many; CDR3 DNA: TGTGCCAGCAGTTTTCTAGGAACGACCGGGGAGCTGTTTTTT; CDR3 protein: CASSFLGTTGELFF
J gene: TRBJ2-2; D gene: NA; V gene: TRBV5-1; clone size: many; CDR3 DNA: TGCGCCAGCTTCTCCAGGGGGGAGCTGTTTTTT; CDR3 protein: CASFSRGELFF
J gene: TRBJ2-1; D gene: NA; V gene: TRBV7-3; clone size: NA; CDR3 DNA: TGTGCCAGCAGCCGGGACCGCTACAATGAGCAGTTCTTC; CDR3 protein: CASSRDRYNEQFF
J gene: TRBJ2-6; D gene: NA; V gene: TRBV24-1; clone size: few; CDR3 DNA: TGTGCCACCAGTGACCTACCCAGGGGATCTGGGGCCAACGTCCTGACTTTC; CDR3 protein: CATSDLPRGSGANVLTF
J gene: TRBJ1-5; D gene: TRBD1; V gene: TRBV15; clone size: NA; CDR3 DNA: TGTGCCACCAGCAGAGATCGGAAAGGGGGCGGTCAGCCCCAGCATTTT; CDR3 protein: CATSRDRKGGGQPQHF
J gene: TRBJ2-7; D gene: NA; V gene: TRBV19; clone size: many; CDR3 DNA: TGTGCCAGTAGTCCCCGGGGAAGCTCCTACGAGCAGTACTTC; CDR3 protein: CASSPRGSSYEQYF
J gene: TRBJ2-5; D gene: NA; V gene: TRBV6-5; clone size: many; CDR3 DNA: TGTGCCACACATGGCGGGATAGAAGAGACCCAGTACTTC; CDR3 protein: CATHGGIEETQYF
J gene: TRBJ2-5; D gene: TRBD2; V gene: TRBV20-1; clone size: few; CDR3 DNA: TGCAGTGCTAGAGGGACTAGCGACACCGGGGAGACCCAGTACTTC; CDR3 protein: CSARGTSDTGETQYF
J gene: TRBJ2-6; D gene: NA; V gene: TRBV5-1; clone size: many; CDR3 DNA: TGCGCCAGCAGCTTGCGGGGCGGGGCCAACGTCCTGACTTTC; CDR3 protein: CASSLRGGANVLTF
J gene: TRBJ1-1; D gene: NA; V gene: TRBV6-5; clone size: many; CDR3 DNA: TGTGCCAGCAGAACCGGGACGAGAGCTTTCTTT; CDR3 protein: CASRTGTRAFF
J gene: TRBJ1-2; D gene: NA; V gene: TRBV2; clone size: NA; CDR3 DNA: TGTGCCAGCAGTGAACGTCTGCAGTCTTTGGGCTATGGCTACACCTTC; CDR3 protein: CASSERLQSLGYGYTF
J gene: TRBJ2-5; D gene: NA; V gene: TRBV20-1; clone size: few; CDR3 DNA: TGCAGTGCTAACCTGGGATTCCAAGAGACCCAGTACTTC; CDR3 protein: CSANLGFQETQYF
J gene: TRBJ1-2; D gene: NA; V gene: TRBV19; clone size: few; CDR3 DNA: TGTGCCAGTAGCCACCCGGACAACCTGGGAGGCTACACCTTC; CDR3 protein: CASSHPDNLGGYTF
J gene: TRBJ1-6; D gene: TRBD1; V gene: TRBV10-3; clone size: NA; CDR3 DNA: TGTGCCATCAGTGAGGAGGACAGGGGGTGGAATTCACCCCTCCACTTT; CDR3 protein: CAISEEDRGWNSPLHF
J gene: TRBJ2-5; D gene: NA; V gene: TRBV2; clone size: NA; CDR3 DNA: TGTGCCAGCATTGGACGGTCCCCCCAAGAGACCCAGTACTTC; CDR3 protein: CASIGRSPQETQYF
J gene: TRBJ2-1; D gene: NA; V gene: TRBV15; clone size: NA; CDR3 DNA: TGTGCCACCAGCGGCGGGACCGCCTACAATGAGCAGTTCTTC; CDR3 protein: CATSGGTAYNEQFF
J gene: TRBJ1-6; D gene: NA; V gene: TRBV19; clone size: NA; CDR3 DNA: TGTGCCAGTACTGATCCAGGGGAATTAGACTATAATTCACCCCTCCACTTT; CDR3 protein: CASTDPGELDYNSPLHF
J gene: TRBJ1-5; D gene: NA; V gene: TRBV15; clone size: NA; CDR3 DNA: TGTGCCACCAGCTCAAGAAGCCGGGACGAGCATTTT; CDR3 protein: CATSSRSRDEHF
J gene: TRBJ1-5; D gene: TRBD1; V gene: TRBV5-1; clone size: many; CDR3 DNA: TGCGCCAGCAGTCCTGGGACAGCCATCAATCAGCCCCAGCATTTT; CDR3 protein: CASSPGTAINQPQHF
J gene: TRBJ2-7; D gene: NA; V gene: TRBV6-2/TRBV6-3; clone size: many; CDR3 DNA: TGTGCCAGCAGAACAGTATCCTACGAGCAGTACTTC; CDR3 protein: CASRTVSYEQYF
J gene: TRBJ2-1; D gene: TRBD2; V gene: TRBV7-9; clone size: NA; CDR3 DNA: TGTGCCAGCACCAATCTAGCGGGAGGTGAGCAGTTCTTC; CDR3 protein: CASTNLAGGEQFF
J gene: TRBJ2-7; D gene: NA; V gene: TRBV24-1; clone size: NA; CDR3 DNA: TGTGCCACCAGTCGAGGGGTTTACTACGAGCAGTACTTC; CDR3 protein: CATSRGVYYEQYF
J gene: TRBJ1-2; D gene: TRBD1; V gene: TRBV24-1; clone size: many; CDR3 DNA: TGTGCCACCAGTGATACTCGACAGGGGGCAGGTGGCTACACCTTC; CDR3 protein: CATSDTRQGAGGYTF
J gene: TRBJ2-7; D gene: NA; V gene: TRBV6-5; clone size: few; CDR3 DNA: TGTGCCAGCAGTTATGGGTCCGAGGGAGCCTACGAGCAGTACTTC; CDR3 protein: CASSYGSEGAYEQYF
J gene: TRBJ2-5; D gene: NA; V gene: TRBV7-6; clone size: NA; CDR3 DNA: TGTGCCAGCAGCTCAGGGGACCGCCCAGAGAGGGAGACCCAGTACTTC; CDR3 protein: CASSSGDRPERETQYF
J gene: TRBJ2-7; D gene: NA; V gene: TRBV10-3; clone size: NA; CDR3 DNA: TGTGCCATCAGTGAGGACAGGGGAGGGGCGTACTTC; CDR3 protein: CAISEDRGGAYF
J gene: TRBJ1-2; D gene: NA; V gene: TRBV15; clone size: NA; CDR3 DNA: TGTGCCACCGGACCTAGCGGACAAGAGGGATTTAACTATGGCTACACCTTC; CDR3 protein: CATGPSGQEGFNYGYTF
J gene: TRBJ1-2; D gene: TRBD1; V gene: TRBV6-5; clone size: few; CDR3 DNA: TGTGCCAGTTCGAGGGGCACAGGGGGTATCTATGGCTACACCTTC; CDR3 protein: CASSRGTGGIYGYTF
J gene: TRBJ2-6; D gene: NA; V gene: TRBV29-1; clone size: NA; CDR3 DNA: TGCAGCGTTGATGGTCAAGGTATGGGAGCCAACGTCCTGACTTTC; CDR3 protein: CSVDGQGMGANVLTF
J gene: TRBJ1-4; D gene: TRBD1; V gene: TRBV5-5; clone size: NA; CDR3 DNA: TGTGCCTGCAGCCAAGAGGTGGACAGGACTGAAAAACTGTTTTTT; CDR3 protein: CACSQEVDRTEKLFF
J gene: TRBJ1-4; D gene: NA; V gene: TRBV19; clone size: many; CDR3 DNA: TGTGCCAGTAGCCGTGAGTACAGAAATAATGAAAAACTGTTTTTT; CDR3 protein: CASSREYRNNEKLFF
J gene: TRBJ2-7; D gene: TRBD1; V gene: TRBV7-6; clone size: once; CDR3 DNA: TGTGCCAGCAGCGAGGGGGCAGAGTTCGAGCAGTACTTC; CDR3 protein: CASSEGAEFEQYF
J gene: TRBJ2-6; D gene: NA; V gene: TRBV24-1; clone size: NA; CDR3 DNA: TGTGCCACCAGCGATGGACAGGCCAACGTCCTGACTTTC; CDR3 protein: CATSDGQANVLTF
J gene: TRBJ1-5; D gene: TRBD1; V gene: TRBV29-1; clone size: few; CDR3 DNA: TGCACCGCCGGGACAGACCTGAAGCCCCAGCATTTT; CDR3 protein: CTAGTDLKPQHF
J gene: TRBJ1-5; D gene: NA; V gene: TRBV24-1; clone size: NA; CDR3 DNA: TGTGCCACCAGTGATTCGTTACTCAACAAGAATCAGCCCCAGCATTTT; CDR3 protein: CATSDSLLNKNQPQHF
J gene: TRBJ2-7; D gene: NA; V gene: TRBV27; clone size: many; CDR3 DNA: TGTGCCAGCAGTTTTGGACTGAGGGCTAGCTACGAGCAGTACTTC; CDR3 protein: CASSFGLRASYEQYF
J gene: TRBJ2-5; D gene: TRBD2; V gene: TRBV28; clone size: many; CDR3 DNA: TGTGCCAGCAGGTCATCAGGGAGGGGGACCCAGTACTTC; CDR3 protein: CASRSSGRGTQYF
J gene: TRBJ2-2; D gene: NA; V gene: TRBV20-1; clone size: many; CDR3 DNA: TGCAGTGCTAGAGATCCGAGACCGACGAACACCGGGGAGCTGTTTTTT; CDR3 protein: CSARDPRPTNTGELFF
J gene: TRBJ1-4; D gene: NA; V gene: TRBV28; clone size: NA; CDR3 DNA: TGTGCCAGCAGTCCGCGGAGATCAACTAATGAAAAACTGTTTTTT; CDR3 protein: CASSPRRSTNEKLFF